A single sample is the source of the 14 T cell receptor beta chains below, sequenced in a study of T cell responses to AZD1222 COVID-19 vaccine. Using immunoSEQ multiplex PCR, the repertoire was profiled, and TCRdb retains in-frame clones only, with some absent. Here the sample spans 140,000 to 150,000 clones, 88% being singletons. The sequences come from peripheral blood, collected 28 days after the second dose of the MenACWY control vaccine. These receptors all come from an adult who received the MenACWY meningococcal vaccine as a control.

The V gene is TRBV4-1, the J gene TRBJ1-2, with D perhaps matching TRBD1 (6 bases). Germline CDR1 is MGHRA and CDR2 is YSYEKL. V was trimmed by 3 bases and J by 2 bases, leaving 13 bases between them. The CDR3 has 15 residues. The CDR3: CASSQLQGPNYGYTF. CDR3 nucleotide sequence: TGCGCCAGCAGCCAGCTACAGGGCCCGAACTATGGCTACACCTTC.

V and J are TRBV4-1 and TRBJ1-4; D gene ambiguous. The ends were cut back, 3 bases at V and 7 bases at J, with 9 bases in the middle. CDR1 and CDR2 from the germline V gene are MGHRA and YSYEKL. The CDR3 consists of 13 residues. The CDR3 spells CASSQWRREKLFF. The CDR3 DNA follows: TGCGCCAGCAGCCAGTGGCGGCGTGAAAAACTGTTTTTT.

V gene TRBV30 combines with J gene TRBJ2-7; TRBD1 matches at 7 bases. Germline CDR1 GTSNPN, CDR2 SVGIG (reference sequence). Trimming took 8 bases from V and 4 from J; bases not matched to a gene: 5. The length of the CDR3 is 11 residues. CDR3 bases: TGTGCCACTTTCAGGGGGTACGAGCAGTACTTC. It is translated as CATFRGYEQYF.

This clone has more than one count but fewer than ten. This sequence joins TRBV6-1 and TRBJ1-4; D gene ambiguous. Trimming shortened V by 2 bases and J by 4 bases, and 8 bases separated the two germline ends. Germline V gene lookup returns CDR1 MNHNS and CDR2 SASEGT. The CDR3 contains 14 residues. The CDR3 loop reads CASSERRFNEKLFF. The DNA for the CDR3 is TGTGCCAGCAGTGAACGCAGATTTAATGAAAAACTGTTTTTT.

This chain uses TRBV11-3 with TRBJ2-5; the D is unclear. The V end was cut by 7 bases, the J end by 7 bases, with 22 bases between. The CDR3 spans 15 residues. CDR1 and CDR2 (germline): SGHNT, YENEEA. The CDR3 DNA follows: TGTGCCAGCAACCCCGGTGGAACAGAGCTCGGGACCCAGTACTTC. Its protein product is CASNPGGTELGTQYF.

The rearrangement joins TRBV2 to TRBJ2-7, with D perhaps matching TRBD1 or TRBD2 (5 bases each). CDR1 is SNHLY, CDR2 FYNNEI, per germline. There are 14 residues in the CDR3. V lost 6 bases and J lost 4, with 16 bases in between. This CDR3 reads CASRRGPTLYEQYF. In DNA, the CDR3 is TGTGCCAGCAGGAGGGGACCAACCTTATACGAGCAGTACTTC.

V gene TRBV18 combines with J gene TRBJ1-2; D ambiguous. V was clipped by 0 bases and J by 2 bases, with 4 bases between them. There are 13 residues in the CDR3. Germline assignment: CDR1 KGHSH and CDR2 LQKENI. The DNA of the CDR3 is TGTGCCAGCTCACCACCAGGGAACTATGGCTACACCTTC. Amino acids: CASSPPGNYGYTF.

The chain has TRBV24-1 and TRBJ2-2, with D unclear. V lost 7 bases, J lost 4 bases, and 15 bases lay in between. This CDR3 spans 15 amino acids. Germline V lookup: CDR1 KGHDR, CDR2 SFDVKD. Here the CDR3 DNA reads TGTGCCACCAGCGCGTTTGGTTTGGGCACCGGGGAGCTGTTTTTT. Residues: CATSAFGLGTGELFF.

This chain uses TRBV4-2 with TRBJ1-4, with D possibly matching TRBD1 (5 bases). The germline gives CDR1 LGHNA, CDR2 YNFKEQ. CDR3 length equals 16 residues. V was cut by 3 bases and J by 0 bases, with 11 bases left in between. The CDR3 sequence: CASSQSTGSTNEKLFF. In DNA, the CDR3 is TGTGCCAGCAGCCAGTCAACAGGTTCAACTAATGAAAAACTGTTTTTT.

This chain connects TRBV4-3 to TRBJ2-3; D possibly corresponds to TRBD2 (6 bases). The CDR3 contains 16 residues. CDR1 is LGHNA, CDR2 YSLEER, per germline. Trimming removed 3 bases at V and 3 bases at J, with 16 bases between. This CDR3 is CASSQTEDGGTDTQYF. The DNA of the CDR3 is TGCGCCAGCAGCCAGACCGAGGACGGAGGGACAGATACGCAGTATTTT.

The rearrangement links TRBV4-3 to TRBJ2-7, with D possibly matching TRBD1 (5 bases). Trimming took off 0 bases at V and 9 bases at J, with 15 bases between the two ends. CDR3 length: 14 residues. Germline loops: CDR1 LGHNA, CDR2 YSLEER. CDR3 nucleotides: TGCGCCAGCAGCCAAGATGTCAGGGAAAGTGGGCAGTACTTC. This encodes CASSQDVRESGQYF.

The rearrangement uses TRBV27 and TRBJ2-5; tentative D call: TRBD2 (6 bases). V lost 2 bases and J 5 bases, leaving 12 bases between the germline ends. The CDR3 is 14 amino acids. The V gene's germline CDR1 is MNHEY and CDR2 SMNVEV (reference sequence). CDR3 nucleotides: TGTGCCAGCAGTTTAAAGTGGGAGGATGAGACCCAGTACTTC. It encodes CASSLKWEDETQYF.

V and J are TRBV18 and TRBJ2-7; the D gene is possibly TRBD1 (6 bases). V lost 5 bases, J lost 3 bases, and 11 bases lay in between. The V gene's germline CDR1 is KGHSH and CDR2 LQKENI. The CDR3 has 13 residues. CDR3 sequence (DNA): TGTGCCAGCTCATCGGACAGTTACTACGAGCAGTACTTC. Its translation: CASSSDSYYEQYF.

The chain employs TRBV19 and TRBJ1-6; a weak D match, TRBD1 (5 bases). In germline, CDR1 is LNHDA, CDR2 SQIVND (reference sequence). The CDR3 runs to 14 residues. V was clipped by 2 bases and J by 10 bases, with 12 bases between them. DNA of the CDR3: TGTGCCAGTAGTATACGGCAGGGAGGATCACCCCTCCACTTT. This encodes CASSIRQGGSPLHF.